This T cell receptor (beta chain) derives from a study of blood T cell repertoires in COVID-19. On the study more broadly: Both acute and convalescent COVID-19 samples were obtained from the United States, Italy and Spain. Sample material is recorded as cDNA or gDNA derived from T cells, B-cell-depleted T cells, or PBMCs.

This clone has just one count. Authors' analysis steps: Reference gene primers were amplified, and this amplification served to estimate nucleated cell counts. TCRdb's copy holds only in-frame clones and misses some; the assay was immunoSEQ multiplex PCR. V and J calls and clone size are those listed in that table; D and trimming were worked out from the DNA. Here the sample spans approximately 260,000 clones, roughly 87% being singletons. The CDR3 is 15 residues long. V lost 8 bases and J lost 0; bases outside the gene matches: 2. The germline gives CDR1 KGHDR, CDR2 SFDVKD. This clonotype was obtained from a man aged 60-69 years who had recovered from COVID-19. This chain links TRBV24-1 with TRBJ2-2; TRBD1 agrees at 10 bases. Sequenced: peripheral blood. The CDR3 nucleotides read TGTGCCACCAAGGGACAGGGGACGAACACCGGGGAGCTGTTTTTT. This gives the protein CATKGQGTNTGELFF.